This T cell receptor beta chain originates from a study of blood T cell repertoires in COVID-19. About the research overall: Collection of acute and convalescent COVID-19 samples took place in the United States, Italy and Spain. PBMCs, B-cell-depleted T cells, or T cells provided the cDNA or gDNA that made up the material.

Participant age was roughly 18 to 95 years, and participants resided in 25 or so US areas. Germline V lookup: CDR1 SEHNR, CDR2 FQNEAQ (reference sequence). The CDR3 is 16 residues long. V lost 0 bases and J lost 4; bases outside the gene matches: 7. Authors' methods: Reference gene primer amplification in the assay estimated nucleated cell counts. Method: immunoSEQ multiplex PCR; TCRdb's copy keeps in-frame clones and lacks some. That table gives V, J and clone size, and the DNA gave D and trimming. The data show about 170,000 clones, around 80% seen once. Sequenced sample: PBMCs or T cells enriched from blood (not recorded which). The sequence came from a middle-aged man who had recovered from COVID-19. This sequence joins TRBV7-9 and TRBJ1-1, with 8 nucleotides matching TRBD1. For the CDR3, the DNA is TGTGCCAGCAGCTTAGCGGAGACAGGGGTGGGCACTGAAGCTTTCTTT. It translates to CASSLAETGVGTEAFF.